This TCR beta chain comes out of a study of T cell responses to AZD1222 COVID-19 vaccine. Both about-4-week and about-12-week second-dose recipients were combined. Germline-derived CDR1 and CDR2 are MDHEN and SYDVKM. With 2 bases clipped from V and 2 bases from J, the junction kept 5 bases outside the gene matches. The length of the CDR3 is 15 residues. This table comes from immunoSEQ multiplex PCR, and its TCRdb copy is limited to in-frame clones, with some not included. The repertoire includes about 48,000 clones, 80% to 90% of them detected once, and 6.5% to 8.5% sits in the top ten. This receptor was taken from an adult who received the AZD1222 COVID-19 vaccine. The chain carries TRBV28 and TRBJ1-2; 7 positions match TRBD1. This specimen was peripheral blood, taken 28 days after the second AZD1222 dose. The CDR3 is CASSLGGGPNYGYTF. CDR3 DNA: TGTGCCAGCAGTTTAGGAGGGGGCCCAAACTATGGCTACACCTTC.